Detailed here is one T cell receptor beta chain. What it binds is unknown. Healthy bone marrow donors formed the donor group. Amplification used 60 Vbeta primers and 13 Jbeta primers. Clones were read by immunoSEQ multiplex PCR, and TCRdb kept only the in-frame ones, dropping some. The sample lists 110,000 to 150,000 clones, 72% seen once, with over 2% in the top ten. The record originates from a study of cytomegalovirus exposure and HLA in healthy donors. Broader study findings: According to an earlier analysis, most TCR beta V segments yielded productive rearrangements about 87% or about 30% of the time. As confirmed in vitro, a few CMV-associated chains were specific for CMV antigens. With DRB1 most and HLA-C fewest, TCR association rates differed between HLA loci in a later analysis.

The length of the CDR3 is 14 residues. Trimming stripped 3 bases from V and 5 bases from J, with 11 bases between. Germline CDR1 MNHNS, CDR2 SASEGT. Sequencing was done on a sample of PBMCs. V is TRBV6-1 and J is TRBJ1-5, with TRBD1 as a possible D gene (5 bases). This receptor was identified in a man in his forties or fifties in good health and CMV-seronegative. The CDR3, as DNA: TGTGCCAGCAGTGAGTCACGGGGGGATCAGCCCCAGCATTTT. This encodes CASSESRGDQPQHF.